These T cell receptor beta chains were read from a single sample in a study of T-cell memory formation after mild COVID-19. Each CDR3 protein gets one entry after TCRdb re-called the 5' RACE reads with MiXCR. Counted here are hundreds of thousands of distinct CDR3 sequences, less than 25% occurring once; the ten biggest clones make up under 8.5%. The sample was PBMCs or a T cell subset sorted from them (not recorded which). These receptor sequences come from an adult woman who had mild COVID-19 (a few samples of this study predate the infection). Cell type and time point are not known. Both conserved end residues are part of each CDR3. D genes are given only for firm matches. Clone size appears in some rows only: once, few, many, or a class for an expanded clone.

cdr3_aa: CASSPPLAGGYNEQFF
cdr3_nt: TGTGCCAGCTCACCGCCTTTAGCGGGAGGGTACAATGAGCAGTTCTTC
v_call: TRBV18
d_call: TRBD2
j_call: TRBJ2-1
clone_size: few

cdr3_aa: CASSDRQGDTQYF
cdr3_nt: TGCGCCAGCAGCGACCGACAGGGAGATACGCAGTATTTT
v_call: TRBV5-1
d_call: TRBD1
j_call: TRBJ2-3
clone_size: .

cdr3_aa: CASRWDYQTGKEQFF
cdr3_nt: TGTGCCAGCAGATGGGACTACCAAACCGGGAAGGAGCAGTTCTTC
v_call: TRBV6-1
d_call: TRBD2
j_call: TRBJ2-1
clone_size: few

cdr3_aa: CSARDQGRSYEQYF
cdr3_nt: TGCAGTGCTAGAGATCAGGGTAGGTCCTACGAGCAGTACTTC
v_call: TRBV20-1
d_call: .
j_call: TRBJ2-7
clone_size: .

cdr3_aa: CASSLERGLNYEQYF
cdr3_nt: TGTGCCAGCAGCTTGGAGCGGGGCCTGAACTACGAGCAGTACTTC
v_call: TRBV5-4
d_call: TRBD2
j_call: TRBJ2-7
clone_size: .

cdr3_aa: CASSAPGTGVEDTQYF
cdr3_nt: TGTGCCAGCAGTGCCCCCGGGACTGGTGTGGAGGATACGCAGTATTTT
v_call: TRBV12-3/TRBV12-4
d_call: .
j_call: TRBJ2-3
clone_size: .

cdr3_aa: CASSRAGMDYGYTF
cdr3_nt: TGTGCCAGCAGCCGTGCAGGGATGGACTATGGCTACACCTTC
v_call: TRBV7-2
d_call: .
j_call: TRBJ1-2
clone_size: .

cdr3_aa: CSVQGDTEAFF
cdr3_nt: TGCAGTGTTCAGGGGGACACTGAAGCTTTCTTT
v_call: TRBV20-1
d_call: TRBD1
j_call: TRBJ1-1
clone_size: few

cdr3_aa: CASSQESGQGVFF
cdr3_nt: TGTGCCAGCAGCCAGGAGAGCGGACAGGGGGTTTTTTTT
v_call: TRBV4-2
d_call: TRBD1
j_call: TRBJ1-4
clone_size: once

cdr3_aa: CAISESGQTYEQYF
cdr3_nt: TGTGCCATCAGTGAGTCAGGGCAGACGTACGAGCAGTACTTC
v_call: TRBV10-3
d_call: .
j_call: TRBJ2-7
clone_size: .

cdr3_aa: CATRWTLGGTEAFF
cdr3_nt: TGTGCCACCAGGTGGACTCTTGGGGGGACTGAAGCTTTCTTT
v_call: TRBV24-1
d_call: .
j_call: TRBJ1-1
clone_size: .

cdr3_aa: CASSRRTGLNEKLFF
cdr3_nt: TGTGCCAGCAGCCGACGGACAGGACTTAATGAAAAACTGTTTTTT
v_call: TRBV14
d_call: TRBD1
j_call: TRBJ1-4
clone_size: few

cdr3_aa: CASSLGQTDTQYF
cdr3_nt: TGTGCCAGCAGCTTGGGACAGACAGATACGCAGTATTTT
v_call: TRBV5-4
d_call: .
j_call: TRBJ2-3
clone_size: few

cdr3_aa: CASSQVSIGQGTFYEQYF
cdr3_nt: TGTGCCAGCAGCCAAGTTTCCATCGGGCAGGGGACTTTTTACGAGCAGTACTTC
v_call: TRBV3-1
d_call: .
j_call: TRBJ2-7
clone_size: .

cdr3_aa: CASSPQVGVTDTQYF
cdr3_nt: TGTGCCAGCTCACCACAAGTAGGAGTCACAGATACGCAGTATTTT
v_call: TRBV18
d_call: .
j_call: TRBJ2-3
clone_size: .

cdr3_aa: CASSPTAGFSYGYTF
cdr3_nt: TGTGCCAGCAGCCCCACGGCCGGATTTAGCTATGGCTACACCTTC
v_call: TRBV7-9
d_call: .
j_call: TRBJ1-2
clone_size: few

cdr3_aa: CASSPGRLGTEAFF
cdr3_nt: TGCGCCAGCAGCCCAGGCCGACTGGGGACTGAAGCTTTCTTT
v_call: TRBV4-1
d_call: .
j_call: TRBJ1-1
clone_size: .

cdr3_aa: CSAEDPGSGYTF
cdr3_nt: TGCAGTGCTGAGGACCCAGGCTCGGGCTACACCTTC
v_call: TRBV20-1
d_call: .
j_call: TRBJ1-2
clone_size: few

cdr3_aa: CASSQEGGLATYEQYF
cdr3_nt: TGTGCCAGCAGCCAAGAGGGGGGGCTAGCGACCTATGAGCAGTACTTC
v_call: TRBV3-1
d_call: .
j_call: TRBJ2-7
clone_size: few

cdr3_aa: CASSITWTSGDTQYF
cdr3_nt: TGCGCCAGCAGCATAACTTGGACTAGCGGAGATACGCAGTATTTT
v_call: TRBV5-1
d_call: TRBD2
j_call: TRBJ2-3
clone_size: .

cdr3_aa: CASTNGGPDTEAFF
cdr3_nt: TGTGCCAGCACGAACGGGGGGCCCGACACTGAAGCTTTCTTT
v_call: TRBV6-5
d_call: .
j_call: TRBJ1-1
clone_size: .

cdr3_aa: CATSRDSSLLSNQPQHF
cdr3_nt: TGTGCCACCAGCAGAGATAGCAGCCTACTTAGCAATCAGCCCCAGCATTTT
v_call: TRBV15
d_call: .
j_call: TRBJ1-5
clone_size: .

cdr3_aa: CASSPTPGQPEKLFF
cdr3_nt: TGCGCCAGCAGCCCAACTCCGGGACAACCTGAAAAACTGTTTTTT
v_call: TRBV5-1
d_call: .
j_call: TRBJ1-4
clone_size: .

cdr3_aa: CASRSVKAGEKLFF
cdr3_nt: TGTGCCAGCAGATCCGTCAAGGCGGGAGAAAAACTGTTTTTT
v_call: TRBV7-2
d_call: .
j_call: TRBJ1-4
clone_size: few

cdr3_aa: CASSPGTPLYF
cdr3_nt: TGTGCCAGCAGTCCCGGGACCCCTCTTTATTTT
v_call: TRBV2
d_call: .
j_call: TRBJ2-3
clone_size: few

cdr3_aa: CASSSRTRWNEQFF
cdr3_nt: TGTGCCAGCAGCTCTAGGACTAGGTGGAATGAGCAGTTCTTC
v_call: TRBV6-6
d_call: TRBD2
j_call: TRBJ2-1
clone_size: .

cdr3_aa: CASSLADRSYEQYF
cdr3_nt: TGTGCCAGCAGCTTAGCCGATAGGAGTTACGAGCAGTACTTC
v_call: TRBV7-9
d_call: .
j_call: TRBJ2-7
clone_size: few

cdr3_aa: CASSRVGVTDTQYF
cdr3_nt: TGTGCCAGCAGTCGAGTAGGCGTCACAGATACGCAGTATTTT
v_call: TRBV25-1
d_call: .
j_call: TRBJ2-3
clone_size: few

cdr3_aa: CASTKQGNTEAFF
cdr3_nt: TGCGCCAGCACAAAACAGGGGAACACTGAAGCTTTCTTT
v_call: TRBV4-1
d_call: .
j_call: TRBJ1-1
clone_size: few

cdr3_aa: CASSPGPGQGAFGHEQFF
cdr3_nt: TGTGCCAGCAGCCCCGGTCCGGGACAGGGGGCTTTTGGACATGAGCAGTTCTTC
v_call: TRBV4-2
d_call: TRBD1
j_call: TRBJ2-1
clone_size: few

cdr3_aa: CASSHQGENTEAFF
cdr3_nt: TGCGCCAGCAGCCATCAGGGGGAGAACACTGAAGCTTTCTTT
v_call: TRBV4-3
d_call: TRBD1
j_call: TRBJ1-1
clone_size: many

cdr3_aa: CASSSVVETQYF
cdr3_nt: TGTGCCAGCAGTTCAGTCGTAGAGACCCAGTACTTC
v_call: TRBV6-2/TRBV6-3
d_call: .
j_call: TRBJ2-5
clone_size: .

cdr3_aa: CASSQGASAPNTGELFF
cdr3_nt: TGCGCCAGCAGCCAGGGAGCTAGCGCCCCGAACACCGGGGAGCTGTTTTTT
v_call: TRBV4-1
d_call: .
j_call: TRBJ2-2
clone_size: few

cdr3_aa: CASSLGAPRELFF
cdr3_nt: TGCGCCAGCAGCTTGGGGGCCCCCCGGGAGCTGTTTTTT
v_call: TRBV5-1
d_call: .
j_call: TRBJ2-2
clone_size: few

cdr3_aa: CASGYTGPSSYNEQFF
cdr3_nt: TGCGCCAGCGGTTACACAGGGCCCAGCTCCTACAATGAGCAGTTCTTC
v_call: TRBV5-1
d_call: .
j_call: TRBJ2-1
clone_size: .

cdr3_aa: CASGQDSYRASYNEQFF
cdr3_nt: TGTGCCAGCGGCCAAGACTCCTACAGGGCGTCCTACAATGAGCAGTTCTTC
v_call: TRBV14
d_call: .
j_call: TRBJ2-1
clone_size: .

cdr3_aa: CASSPRTGQNIQYF
cdr3_nt: TGCGCCAGCAGCCCCCGGACAGGGCAAAACATTCAGTACTTC
v_call: TRBV5-1
d_call: TRBD1
j_call: TRBJ2-4
clone_size: .

cdr3_aa: CASSLAGVLGNEQFF
cdr3_nt: TGTGCCAGCAGCTTAGCGGGAGTATTGGGCAATGAGCAGTTCTTC
v_call: TRBV7-2
d_call: .
j_call: TRBJ2-1
clone_size: .

cdr3_aa: CASSEEPVGTEGWDNEQFF
cdr3_nt: TGTGCCAGCAGTGAAGAACCGGTTGGGACGGAGGGTTGGGACAATGAGCAGTTCTTC
v_call: TRBV6-1
d_call: .
j_call: TRBJ2-1
clone_size: .

cdr3_aa: CASSLFIGGYTF
cdr3_nt: TGTGCCAGCAGCCTGTTTATCGGCGGCTACACCTTC
v_call: TRBV7-2
d_call: .
j_call: TRBJ1-2
clone_size: few

cdr3_aa: CASSSYATEAFF
cdr3_nt: TGTGCCAGCAGCTCCTATGCCACTGAAGCTTTCTTT
v_call: TRBV7-9
d_call: .
j_call: TRBJ1-1
clone_size: .

cdr3_aa: CASTFGLAGGSEQFF
cdr3_nt: TGTGCCAGCACCTTCGGACTAGCGGGAGGGAGTGAGCAGTTCTTC
v_call: TRBV12-3/TRBV12-4
d_call: TRBD2
j_call: TRBJ2-1
clone_size: few

cdr3_aa: CASSLVEGNTEAFF
cdr3_nt: TGTGCCAGCAGCTTAGTAGAAGGGAACACTGAAGCTTTCTTT
v_call: TRBV11-2
d_call: .
j_call: TRBJ1-1
clone_size: few

cdr3_aa: CATGADVTYEQYF
cdr3_nt: TGTGCCACCGGGGCGGACGTCACCTACGAGCAGTACTTC
v_call: TRBV15
d_call: .
j_call: TRBJ2-7
clone_size: .

cdr3_aa: CASSQPWVTYYGYTF
cdr3_nt: TGCGCCAGCAGCCAACCTTGGGTTACTTACTATGGCTACACCTTC
v_call: TRBV4-1
d_call: .
j_call: TRBJ1-2
clone_size: once

cdr3_aa: CASKDDGDSPLHF
cdr3_nt: TGTGCCAGCAAAGACGACGGAGATTCACCCCTCCACTTT
v_call: TRBV2
d_call: .
j_call: TRBJ1-6
clone_size: .

cdr3_aa: CSASAYEETQYF
cdr3_nt: TGCAGTGCTAGCGCCTACGAAGAGACCCAGTACTTC
v_call: TRBV20-1
d_call: .
j_call: TRBJ2-5
clone_size: .

cdr3_aa: CASSPGVPSGGYGYTF
cdr3_nt: TGTGCCAGTAGTCCCGGGGTCCCCTCCGGGGGTTATGGCTACACCTTC
v_call: TRBV19
d_call: .
j_call: TRBJ1-2
clone_size: few